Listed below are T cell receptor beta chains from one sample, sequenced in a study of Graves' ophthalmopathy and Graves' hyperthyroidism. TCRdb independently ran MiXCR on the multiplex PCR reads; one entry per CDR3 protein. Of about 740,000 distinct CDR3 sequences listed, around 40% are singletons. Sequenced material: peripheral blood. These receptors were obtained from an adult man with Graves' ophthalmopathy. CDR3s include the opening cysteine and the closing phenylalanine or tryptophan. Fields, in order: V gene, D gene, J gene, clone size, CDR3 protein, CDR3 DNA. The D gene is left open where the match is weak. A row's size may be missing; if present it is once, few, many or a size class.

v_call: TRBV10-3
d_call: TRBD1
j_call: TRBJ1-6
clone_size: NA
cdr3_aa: CAIGGTGDSPLHF
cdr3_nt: TGTGCCATCGGGGGGACAGGGGATTCACCCCTCCACTTT

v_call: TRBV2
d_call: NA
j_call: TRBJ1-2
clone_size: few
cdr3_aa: CASSAAGDPNYGYTF
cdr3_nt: TGTGCCAGCAGCGCTGCAGGGGACCCTAACTATGGCTACACCTTC

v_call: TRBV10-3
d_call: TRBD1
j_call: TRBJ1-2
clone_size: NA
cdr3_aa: CASSYPHRGSYGYTF
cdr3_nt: TGTGCCAGCAGTTACCCACACAGGGGTAGCTATGGCTACACCTTC

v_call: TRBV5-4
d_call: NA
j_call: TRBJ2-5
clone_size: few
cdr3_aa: CASSWGGRSGQETQYF
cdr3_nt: TGTGCCAGCAGCTGGGGGGGGCGGTCCGGCCAAGAGACCCAGTACTTC

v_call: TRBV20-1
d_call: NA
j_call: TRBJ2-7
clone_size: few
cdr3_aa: CSARDGVFSYEQYF
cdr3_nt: TGCAGTGCTAGAGATGGAGTGTTCTCTTACGAGCAGTACTTC

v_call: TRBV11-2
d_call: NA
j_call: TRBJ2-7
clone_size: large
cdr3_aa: CASSSGSLFEQYF
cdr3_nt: TGTGCCAGCAGCTCGGGATCCCTCTTTGAGCAGTACTTC

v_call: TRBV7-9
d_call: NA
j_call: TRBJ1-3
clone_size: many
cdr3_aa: CASSHRAAGNTIYF
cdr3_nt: TGTGCCAGCAGCCACAGGGCAGCAGGAAACACCATATATTTT

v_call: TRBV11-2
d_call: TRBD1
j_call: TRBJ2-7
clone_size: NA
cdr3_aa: CASSLGTGGFSEQYF
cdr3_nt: TGTGCCAGCAGCCTGGGGACAGGGGGCTTTTCCGAGCAGTACTTC

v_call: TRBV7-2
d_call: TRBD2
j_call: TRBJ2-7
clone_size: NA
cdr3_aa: CASRVLAEASYEQYF
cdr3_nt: TGTGCCAGCAGAGTACTAGCGGAAGCGTCATACGAGCAGTACTTC

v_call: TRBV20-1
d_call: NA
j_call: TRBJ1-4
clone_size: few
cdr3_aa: CSGSGSSGNEKLFF
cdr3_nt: TGCAGTGGGTCAGGGTCTTCGGGTAATGAAAAACTGTTTTTT

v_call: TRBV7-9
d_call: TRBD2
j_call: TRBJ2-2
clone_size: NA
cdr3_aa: CASSLRTSANTGELFF
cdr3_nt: TGCGCCAGCAGCTTGCGGACTAGCGCAAACACCGGGGAGCTGTTTTTT

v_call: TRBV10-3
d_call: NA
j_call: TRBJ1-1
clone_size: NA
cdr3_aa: CAIGMHSAEAFF
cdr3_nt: TGTGCCATCGGGATGCACAGCGCTGAAGCTTTCTTT

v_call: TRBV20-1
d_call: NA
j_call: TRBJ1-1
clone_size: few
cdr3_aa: CSAPNRDTEAFF
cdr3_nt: TGCAGTGCGCCCAACAGGGACACTGAAGCTTTCTTT

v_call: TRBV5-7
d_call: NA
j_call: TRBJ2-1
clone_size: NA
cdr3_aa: CASSSTINEQFF
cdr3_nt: TGTGCCAGCAGCTCAACTATCAATGAGCAGTTCTTC

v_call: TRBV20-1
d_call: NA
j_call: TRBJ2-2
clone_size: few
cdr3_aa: CSATQGVGELFF
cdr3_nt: TGCAGTGCTACACAGGGAGTCGGGGAGCTGTTTTTT

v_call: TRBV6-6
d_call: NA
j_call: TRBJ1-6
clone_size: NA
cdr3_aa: CASNPQGTYNDNSPLHF
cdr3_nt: TGTGCCAGCAACCCCCAGGGGACGTATAATGATAATTCACCCCTCCACTTT

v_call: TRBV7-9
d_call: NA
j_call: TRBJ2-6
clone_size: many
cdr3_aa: CASSPSTSGANVLTF
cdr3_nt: TGTGCCAGCAGCCCCTCAACGTCTGGGGCCAACGTCCTGACTTTC

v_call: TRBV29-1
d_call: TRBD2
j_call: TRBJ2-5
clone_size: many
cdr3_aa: CSVLTTSGRSETQYF
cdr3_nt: TGCAGCGTACTTACGACTAGCGGGAGAAGTGAGACCCAGTACTTC

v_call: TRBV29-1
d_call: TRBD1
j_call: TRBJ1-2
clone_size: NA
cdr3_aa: CSVEQGVSYGYTF
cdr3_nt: TGCAGCGTTGAACAGGGGGTTTCCTATGGCTACACCTTC

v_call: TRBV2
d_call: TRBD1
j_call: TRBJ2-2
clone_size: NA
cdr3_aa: CASSDLPGQGDTGELFF
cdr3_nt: TGTGCCAGCAGTGATTTGCCAGGACAGGGGGACACCGGGGAGCTGTTTTTT

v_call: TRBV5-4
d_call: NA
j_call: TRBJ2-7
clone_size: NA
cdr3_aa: CASSLDSYERYF
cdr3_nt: TGTGCCAGCAGCTTGGACTCCTACGAGCGGTACTTC

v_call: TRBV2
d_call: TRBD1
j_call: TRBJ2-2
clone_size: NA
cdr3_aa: CASSEGWGRGLDTGELFF
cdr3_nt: TGTGCCAGCAGTGAAGGCTGGGGCAGGGGGCTCGACACCGGGGAGCTGTTTTTT

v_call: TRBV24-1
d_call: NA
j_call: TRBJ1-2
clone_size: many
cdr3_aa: CATSKSGGSYGYTF
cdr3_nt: TGTGCCACCAGTAAGAGTGGAGGCTCCTATGGCTACACCTTC

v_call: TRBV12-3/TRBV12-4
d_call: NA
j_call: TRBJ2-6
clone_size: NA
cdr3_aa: CASSNRKKTGANVLTF
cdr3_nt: TGTGCCAGCAGCAACCGGAAGAAAACTGGGGCCAACGTCCTGACTTTC

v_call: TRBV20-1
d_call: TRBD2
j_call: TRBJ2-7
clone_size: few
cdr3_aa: CSARVDAGGTNEQYF
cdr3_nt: TGCAGTGCTAGAGTCGATGCGGGAGGGACCAACGAGCAGTACTTC

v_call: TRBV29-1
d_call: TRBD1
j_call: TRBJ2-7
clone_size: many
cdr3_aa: CSAIKEGAYEQYF
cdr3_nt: TGCAGCGCCATCAAAGAGGGGGCTTACGAGCAGTACTTC

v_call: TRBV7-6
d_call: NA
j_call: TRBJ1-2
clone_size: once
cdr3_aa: CASSVGERSIGYTF
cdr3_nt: TGTGCCAGCAGCGTTGGAGAGCGGTCGATTGGCTACACCTTC

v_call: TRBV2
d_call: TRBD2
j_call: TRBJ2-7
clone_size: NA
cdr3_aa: CASSALTGGRLHEQYF
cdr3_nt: TGTGCCAGCAGCGCCCTGACTGGCGGGAGGCTCCACGAGCAGTACTTC

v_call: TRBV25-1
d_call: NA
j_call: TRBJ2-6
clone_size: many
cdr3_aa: CASSGDTFGSGANVLTF
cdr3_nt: TGTGCCAGCAGTGGAGACACCTTCGGCTCTGGGGCCAACGTCCTGACTTTC

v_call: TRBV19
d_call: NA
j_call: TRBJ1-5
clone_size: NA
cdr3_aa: CASNVQADQLQHF
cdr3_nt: TGTGCAAGTAACGTCCAGGCGGATCAGCTCCAGCATTTT

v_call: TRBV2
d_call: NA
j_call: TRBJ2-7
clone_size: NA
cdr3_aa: CASMTEAYEQYF
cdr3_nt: TGTGCCAGCATGACGGAAGCCTACGAGCAGTACTTC

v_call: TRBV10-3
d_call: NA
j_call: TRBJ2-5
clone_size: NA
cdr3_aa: CAISPQGETQYF
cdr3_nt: TGTGCCATCAGCCCCCAGGGAGAGACCCAGTACTTC

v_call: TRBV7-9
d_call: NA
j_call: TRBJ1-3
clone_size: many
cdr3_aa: CASSPGHASGNTIYF
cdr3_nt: TGTGCCAGCAGCCCGGGACATGCCTCTGGAAACACCATATATTTT

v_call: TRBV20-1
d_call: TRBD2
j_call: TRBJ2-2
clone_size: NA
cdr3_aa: CSALRGAIPGELFF
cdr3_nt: TGCAGTGCTTTGCGGGGGGCGATCCCCGGGGAGCTGTTTTTT

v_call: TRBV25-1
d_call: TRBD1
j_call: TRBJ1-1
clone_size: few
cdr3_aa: CASSYARGLNTEAFF
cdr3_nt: TGTGCCAGCAGTTATGCTAGGGGGCTGAACACTGAAGCTTTCTTT

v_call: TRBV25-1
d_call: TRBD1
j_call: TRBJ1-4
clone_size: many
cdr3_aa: CASSESRTGVFEKLFF
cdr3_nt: TGTGCCAGCAGTGAATCTAGGACAGGGGTGTTCGAAAAACTGTTTTTT

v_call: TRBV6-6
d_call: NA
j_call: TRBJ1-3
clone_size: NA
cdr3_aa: CAISERWAGNTIYF
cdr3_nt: TGTGCCATCAGTGAACGGTGGGCTGGAAACACCATATATTTT

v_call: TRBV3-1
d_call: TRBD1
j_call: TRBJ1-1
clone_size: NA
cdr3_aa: CASTLGQGVIPTEAFF
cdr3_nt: TGTGCCAGCACCCTCGGACAGGGGGTAATTCCGACTGAAGCTTTCTTT

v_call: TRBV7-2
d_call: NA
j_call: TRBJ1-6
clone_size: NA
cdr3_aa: CASSPGRYSSPLHF
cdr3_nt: TGTGCCAGCAGCCCCGGACGTTATAGTTCACCCCTCCACTTT

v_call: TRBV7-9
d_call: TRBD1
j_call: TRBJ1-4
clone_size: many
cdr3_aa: CASRPGTGLREKLFF
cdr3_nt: TGTGCCAGCAGGCCTGGGACAGGGCTTCGGGAAAAACTGTTTTTT

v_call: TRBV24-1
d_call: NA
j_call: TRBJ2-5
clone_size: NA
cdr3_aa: CATSVGPTQETQYF
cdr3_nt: TGTGCCACCAGCGTTGGGCCAACTCAAGAGACCCAGTACTTC

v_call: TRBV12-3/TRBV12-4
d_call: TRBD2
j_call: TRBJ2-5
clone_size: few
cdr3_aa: CASRGTSEKETQYF
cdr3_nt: TGTGCCAGCAGGGGGACTAGCGAAAAAGAGACCCAGTACTTC

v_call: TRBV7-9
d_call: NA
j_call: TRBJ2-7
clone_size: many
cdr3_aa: CASSPGVGLAYEQYF
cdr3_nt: TGTGCCAGCAGCCCCGGGGTTGGGCTAGCCTACGAGCAGTACTTC

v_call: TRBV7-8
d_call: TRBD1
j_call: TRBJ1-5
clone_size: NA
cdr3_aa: CASSRKRTGQNQPQHF
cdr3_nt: TGTGCCAGCAGCCGAAAGCGGACAGGCCAAAATCAGCCCCAGCATTTT

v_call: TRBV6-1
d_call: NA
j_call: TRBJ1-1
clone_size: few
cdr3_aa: CASKDPSGNTEAFF
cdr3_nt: TGTGCCAGTAAAGACCCTAGCGGGAACACTGAAGCTTTCTTT

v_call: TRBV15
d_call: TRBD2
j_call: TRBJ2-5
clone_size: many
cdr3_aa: CATAGTSGPSQETQYF
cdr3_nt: TGTGCCACCGCGGGGACTAGCGGGCCCAGCCAAGAGACCCAGTACTTC